This T cell receptor beta chain was documented in a study of shared clonotypes between healthy human individuals. Study at large: Donors, aged 18 to 49, were a couple of women and a few men.

Of note for this clone: What it recognizes is unknown.

The V gene's germline CDR1 is MGHRA and CDR2 YSYEKL. The CDR3 spans 14 residues. The germline V and J ends were trimmed by 0 bases and 5 bases, with 11 bases remaining between them. TCRdb's copy holds only in-frame clones and misses some; the assay was immunoSEQ multiplex PCR. The sample consists of about 690,000 clones, 90% of them appearing once. Study-wide results and caveats: Naive CD4 clonotypes overlapped across a handful of donors at roughly 5%.

Every one of the donors was a Caucasian adult that lived in Nashville, Tennessee. The sequenced sample consisted of memory CD8+ T cells from PBMCs. Subset indicated: CD45RO+ cells pooled with CCR7-negative TemRA cells. The rearrangement uses TRBV4-1 and TRBJ2-7; no definite D call. The receptor was isolated from a man younger than 35 in good health. Some clones in this sample may be carry-over from other donors' samples. Written as DNA, the CDR3 is TGCGCCAGCAGCCAAGAAAGAAAAGGGCACGAGCAGTACTTC. Translation: CASSQERKGHEQYF.